The rows below give T cell receptor beta chains drawn from one sample of a study of radiation and T cells in renal cell carcinoma. Some clones are missing from TCRdb's copy, which holds only in-frame ones; the method was immunoSEQ multiplex PCR. The repertoire has under 55,000 clones, approximately 83% of them found once; the top ten carry about 31%. The specimen comprised blood, sampled from a patient whose treatment included radiotherapy and nephrectomy. These receptors were collected from a woman aged 70 to 79 with renal cell carcinoma. CDR3s include the opening cysteine and the closing phenylalanine or tryptophan. The D gene is left open where the match is weak. Rows may omit the clone size; those that give it use once, few, many or a size class.

>TRBD2|NA|TRBJ2-3|TRBV9
CASSVLAGGTTDTQYF
TGTGCCAGCAGCGTACTAGCGGGAGGGACCACAGATACGCAGTATTTT
>NA|NA|TRBJ2-7|TRBV19
CATSPSHAYEQYF
TGTGCCACCTCCCCGTCCCACGCGTACGAGCAGTACTTC
>NA|NA|TRBJ2-3|TRBV2
CASSEAQVSHSF
TGTGCCAGCAGTGAAGCGCAGGTGTCCCATAGTTTT
>NA|once|TRBJ2-5|TRBV7-8
CASSLVTGWETQYF
TGTGCCAGCAGCTTAGTGACGGGGTGGGAGACCCAGTACTTC
>NA|once|TRBJ1-5|TRBV15
CATSGDTGQPQHF
TGTGCCACCAGCGGGGACACGGGGCAGCCCCAGCATTTT
>TRBD2|NA|TRBJ2-3|TRBV6-1
CASSERLAGMYDTQYF
TGTGCCAGCAGTGAGCGGCTAGCGGGGATGTATGATACGCAGTATTTT
>NA|NA|TRBJ1-2|TRBV5-5
CASSLGPPTGNYGYTF
TGTGCCAGCAGCTTGGGCCCCCCCACAGGAAACTATGGCTACACCTTC
>TRBD1|NA|TRBJ2-7|TRBV14
CASSQPGQGAREQYF
TGTGCCAGCAGCCAACCGGGACAGGGGGCTCGCGAGCAGTACTTC
>TRBD1|NA|TRBJ2-3|TRBV25-1
CASSATQGATDTQYF
TGTGCCAGCAGCGCGACCCAGGGGGCCACAGATACGCAGTATTTT
>TRBD1|once|TRBJ2-7|TRBV11-1
CASSLGQGISGYEQYF
TGTGCCAGCAGCTTAGGACAGGGGATCAGCGGATACGAGCAGTACTTC
>TRBD2|few|TRBJ2-7|TRBV7-2
CASSLGGLADSYEQYF
TGTGCCAGCAGCTTAGGAGGACTAGCCGATAGCTACGAGCAGTACTTC
>NA|NA|TRBJ2-5|TRBV12-5
CASGFYPSARETQYF
TGTGCTAGTGGTTTTTATCCTTCGGCCCGGGAGACCCAGTACTTC
>NA|NA|TRBJ2-4|TRBV9
CASSVGTGLEKEAKNIQYF
TGTGCCAGCAGCGTAGGGACCGGCCTAGAAAAAGAGGCCAAAAACATTCAGTACTTC
>TRBD1|NA|TRBJ1-1|TRBV5-1
CASSRRQGMNTEAFF
TGCGCCAGCAGCCGACGACAGGGGATGAACACTGAAGCTTTCTTT
>NA|NA|TRBJ2-3|TRBV7-2
CASSLVRDSRTQYF
TGTGCCAGCAGCTTAGTCCGAGACTCACGAACGCAGTATTTT
>NA|NA|TRBJ1-3|TRBV6-6
CASSPRANGNTIYF
TGTGCCAGCAGCCCCCGGGCTAATGGAAACACCATATATTTT
>NA|NA|TRBJ2-1|TRBV7-2
CASSLKGTERGEQFF
TGTGCCAGCAGCCTGAAGGGGACTGAGAGGGGGGAGCAGTTCTTC